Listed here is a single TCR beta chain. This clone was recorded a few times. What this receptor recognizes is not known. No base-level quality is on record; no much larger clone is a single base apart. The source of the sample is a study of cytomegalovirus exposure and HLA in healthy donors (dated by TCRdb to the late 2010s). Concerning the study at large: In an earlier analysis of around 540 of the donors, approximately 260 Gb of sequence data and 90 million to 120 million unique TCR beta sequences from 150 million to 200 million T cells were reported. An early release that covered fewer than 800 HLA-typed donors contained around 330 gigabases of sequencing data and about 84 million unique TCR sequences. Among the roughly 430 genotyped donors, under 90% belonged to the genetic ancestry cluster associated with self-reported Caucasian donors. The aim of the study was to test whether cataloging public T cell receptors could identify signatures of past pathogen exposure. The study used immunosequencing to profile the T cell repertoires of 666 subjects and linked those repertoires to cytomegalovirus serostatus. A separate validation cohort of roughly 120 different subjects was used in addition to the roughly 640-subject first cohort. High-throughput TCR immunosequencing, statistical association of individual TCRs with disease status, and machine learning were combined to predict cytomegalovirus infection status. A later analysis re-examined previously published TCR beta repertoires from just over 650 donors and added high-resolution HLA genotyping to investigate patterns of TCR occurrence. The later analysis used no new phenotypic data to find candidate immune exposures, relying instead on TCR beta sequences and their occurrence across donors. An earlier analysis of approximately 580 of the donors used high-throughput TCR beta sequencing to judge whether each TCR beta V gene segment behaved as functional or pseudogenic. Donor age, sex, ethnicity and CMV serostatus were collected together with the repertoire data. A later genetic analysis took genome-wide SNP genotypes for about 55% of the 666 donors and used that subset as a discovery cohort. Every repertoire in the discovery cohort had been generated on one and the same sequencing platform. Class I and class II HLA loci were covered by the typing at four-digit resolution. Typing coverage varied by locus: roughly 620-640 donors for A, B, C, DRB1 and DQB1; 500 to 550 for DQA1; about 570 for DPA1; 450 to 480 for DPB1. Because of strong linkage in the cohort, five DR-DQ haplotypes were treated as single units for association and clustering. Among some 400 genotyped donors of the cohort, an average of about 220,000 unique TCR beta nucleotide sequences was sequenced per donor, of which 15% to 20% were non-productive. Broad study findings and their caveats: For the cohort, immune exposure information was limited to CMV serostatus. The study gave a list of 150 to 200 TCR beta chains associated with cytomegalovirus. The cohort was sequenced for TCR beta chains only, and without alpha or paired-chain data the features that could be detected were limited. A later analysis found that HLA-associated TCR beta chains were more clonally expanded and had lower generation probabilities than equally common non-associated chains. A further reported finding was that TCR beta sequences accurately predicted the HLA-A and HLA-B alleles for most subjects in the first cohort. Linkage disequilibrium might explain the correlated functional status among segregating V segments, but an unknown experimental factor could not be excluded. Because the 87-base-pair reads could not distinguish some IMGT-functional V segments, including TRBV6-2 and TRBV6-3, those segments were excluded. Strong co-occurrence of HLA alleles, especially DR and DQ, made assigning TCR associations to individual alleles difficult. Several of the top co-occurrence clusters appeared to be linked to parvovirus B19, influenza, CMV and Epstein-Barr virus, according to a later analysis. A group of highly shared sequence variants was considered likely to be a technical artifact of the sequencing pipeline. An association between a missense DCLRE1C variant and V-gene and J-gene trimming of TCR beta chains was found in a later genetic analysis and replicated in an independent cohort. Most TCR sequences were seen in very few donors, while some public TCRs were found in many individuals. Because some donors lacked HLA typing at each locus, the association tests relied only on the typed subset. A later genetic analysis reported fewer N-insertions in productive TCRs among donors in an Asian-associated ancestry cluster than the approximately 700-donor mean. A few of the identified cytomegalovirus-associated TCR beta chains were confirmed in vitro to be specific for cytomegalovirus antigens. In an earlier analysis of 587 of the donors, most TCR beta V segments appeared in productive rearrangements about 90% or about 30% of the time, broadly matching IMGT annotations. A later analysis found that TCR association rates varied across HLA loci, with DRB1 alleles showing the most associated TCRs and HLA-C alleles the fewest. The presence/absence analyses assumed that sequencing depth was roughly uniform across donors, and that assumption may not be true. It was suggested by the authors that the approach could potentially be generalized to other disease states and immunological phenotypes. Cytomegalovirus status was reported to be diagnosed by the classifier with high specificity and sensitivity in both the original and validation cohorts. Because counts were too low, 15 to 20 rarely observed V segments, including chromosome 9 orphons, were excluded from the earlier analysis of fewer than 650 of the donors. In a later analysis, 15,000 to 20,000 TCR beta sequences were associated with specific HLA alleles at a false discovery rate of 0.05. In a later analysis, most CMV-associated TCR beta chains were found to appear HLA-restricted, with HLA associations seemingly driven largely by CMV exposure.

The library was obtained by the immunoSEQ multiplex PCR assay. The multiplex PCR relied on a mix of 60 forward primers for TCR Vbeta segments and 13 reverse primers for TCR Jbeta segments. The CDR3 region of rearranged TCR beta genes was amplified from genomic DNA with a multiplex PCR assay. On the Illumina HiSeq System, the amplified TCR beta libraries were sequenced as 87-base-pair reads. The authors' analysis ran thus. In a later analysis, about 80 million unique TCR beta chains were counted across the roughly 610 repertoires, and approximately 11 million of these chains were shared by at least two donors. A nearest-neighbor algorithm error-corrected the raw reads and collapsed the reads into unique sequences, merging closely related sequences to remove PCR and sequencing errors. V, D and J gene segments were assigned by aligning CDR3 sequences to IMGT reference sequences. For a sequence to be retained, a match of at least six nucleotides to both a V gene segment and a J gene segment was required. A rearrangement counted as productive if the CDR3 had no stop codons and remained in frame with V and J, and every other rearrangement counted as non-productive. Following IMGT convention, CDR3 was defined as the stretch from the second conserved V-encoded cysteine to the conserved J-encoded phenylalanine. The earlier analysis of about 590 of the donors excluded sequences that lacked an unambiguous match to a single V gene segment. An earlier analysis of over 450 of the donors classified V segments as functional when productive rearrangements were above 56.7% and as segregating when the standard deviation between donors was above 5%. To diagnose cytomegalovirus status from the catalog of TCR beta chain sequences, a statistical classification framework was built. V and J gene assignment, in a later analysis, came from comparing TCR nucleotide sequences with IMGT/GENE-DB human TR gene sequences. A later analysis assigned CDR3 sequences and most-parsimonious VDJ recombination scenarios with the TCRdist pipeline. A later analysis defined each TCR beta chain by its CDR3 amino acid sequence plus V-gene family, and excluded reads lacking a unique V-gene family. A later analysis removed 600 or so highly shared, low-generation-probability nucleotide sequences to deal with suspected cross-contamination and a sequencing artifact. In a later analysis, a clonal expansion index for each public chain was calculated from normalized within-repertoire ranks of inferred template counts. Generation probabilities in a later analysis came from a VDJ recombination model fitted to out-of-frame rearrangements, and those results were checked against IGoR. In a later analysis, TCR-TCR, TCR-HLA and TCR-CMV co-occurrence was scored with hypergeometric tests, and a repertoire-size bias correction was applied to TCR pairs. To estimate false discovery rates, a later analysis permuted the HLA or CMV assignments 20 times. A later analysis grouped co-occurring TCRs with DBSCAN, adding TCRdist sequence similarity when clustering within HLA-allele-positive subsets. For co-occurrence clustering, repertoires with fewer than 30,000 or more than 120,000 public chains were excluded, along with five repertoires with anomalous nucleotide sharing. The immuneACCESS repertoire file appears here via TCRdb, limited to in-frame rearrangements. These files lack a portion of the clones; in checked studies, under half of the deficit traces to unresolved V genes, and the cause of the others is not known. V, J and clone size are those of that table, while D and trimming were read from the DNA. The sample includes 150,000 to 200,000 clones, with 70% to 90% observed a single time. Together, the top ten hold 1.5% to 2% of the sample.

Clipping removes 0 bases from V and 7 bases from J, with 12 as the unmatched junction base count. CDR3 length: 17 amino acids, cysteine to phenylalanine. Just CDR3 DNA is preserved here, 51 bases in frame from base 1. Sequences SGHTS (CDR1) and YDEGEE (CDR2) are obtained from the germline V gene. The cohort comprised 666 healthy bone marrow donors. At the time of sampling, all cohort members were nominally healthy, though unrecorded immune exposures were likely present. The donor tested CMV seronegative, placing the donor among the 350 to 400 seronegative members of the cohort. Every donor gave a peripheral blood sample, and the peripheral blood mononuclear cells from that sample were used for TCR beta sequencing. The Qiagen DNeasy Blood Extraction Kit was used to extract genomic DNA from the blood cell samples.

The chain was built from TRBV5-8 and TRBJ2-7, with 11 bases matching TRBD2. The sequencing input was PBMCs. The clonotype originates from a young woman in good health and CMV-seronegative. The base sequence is TGTGCCAGCAGCTTGGCCTTACTAGCGGGGGCGCCCGGAGAGCAGTACTTC. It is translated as CASSLALLAGAPGEQYF. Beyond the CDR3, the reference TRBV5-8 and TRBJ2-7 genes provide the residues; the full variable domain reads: EAGVTQSPTHLIKTRGQQATLRCSPISGHTSVYWYQQALGLGLQFLLWYDEGEERNRGNFPPRFSGRQFPNYSSELNVNALELEDSALYLCASSLALLAGAPGEQYFGPGTRLTVT.